Detailed here is one TCR beta chain. The antigen remains undetermined. These data belong to a study of cytomegalovirus exposure and HLA in healthy donors. Study-level findings and limits: There was a cluster of highly shared sequence variants that was likely a sequencing artifact.

With 0 bases removed from V and 4 bases from J, the gap between germline ends came to 12 bases. The CDR3 runs 15 residues. The germline gives CDR1 SGHVS, CDR2 FQNEAQ. Amplification used 60 Vbeta primers and 13 Jbeta primers. Sequencing was performed with immunoSEQ multiplex PCR; in TCRdb, only in-frame clones are kept and a portion is missing. The sample consists of some 110,000 clones, approximately 81% of them appearing once. The material sequenced was PBMCs. The V gene is TRBV7-8, the J gene TRBJ1-1; possible D gene TRBD1, 6 bases. The receptor was isolated from a woman aged 25 to 39 in good health and CMV-seronegative. CDR3 DNA: TGTGCCAGCAGCTTAGCCCCAGGGGAGGGCACTGAAGCTTTCTTT. It specifies CASSLAPGEGTEAFF. Combining the CDR3 with reference TRBV7-8 and TRBJ1-1 gives the whole variable domain GAGVSQSPRYKVAKRGQDVALRCDPISGHVSLFWYQQALGQGPEFLTYFQNEAQLDKSGLPSDRFFAERPEGSVSTLKIQRTQQEDSAVYLCASSLAPGEGTEAFFGQGTRLTVV.